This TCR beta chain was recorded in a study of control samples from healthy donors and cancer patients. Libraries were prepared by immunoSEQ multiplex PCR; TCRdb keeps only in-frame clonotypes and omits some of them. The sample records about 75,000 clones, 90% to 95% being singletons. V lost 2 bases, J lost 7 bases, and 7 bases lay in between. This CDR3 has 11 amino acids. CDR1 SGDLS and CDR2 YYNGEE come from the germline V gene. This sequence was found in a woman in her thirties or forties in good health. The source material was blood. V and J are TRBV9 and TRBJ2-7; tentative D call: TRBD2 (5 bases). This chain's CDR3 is CASSVGGEQYF. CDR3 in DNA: TGTGCCAGCAGCGTCGGCGGGGAGCAGTACTTC.